These T cell receptor beta chains were read from a single sample in a study of T cell responses to AZD1222 COVID-19 vaccine. The repertoire was sequenced with immunoSEQ multiplex PCR; TCRdb's copy has only in-frame clones and lacks some. The sample has some 120,000 clones, approximately 93% seen once. Source: peripheral blood, taken on day 0 of AZD1222 vaccination. These receptors were obtained from an adult in good health. CDR3s include the opening cysteine and the closing phenylalanine or tryptophan. The D gene is left open where the match is weak. The size of a clone is reported for some rows only, either as once, few or many, or as a class for expanded clones.

j_gene: TRBJ1-4; d_gene: .; v_gene: TRBV6-1; abundance: .; CDR3aa: CASSEGQGYEKLFF; CDR3nt: TGTGCCAGCAGTGAGGGGCAGGGGTATGAAAAACTGTTTTTT
j_gene: TRBJ1-1; d_gene: .; v_gene: TRBV30; abundance: .; CDR3aa: CAWFPRVYTEAFF; CDR3nt: TGTGCCTGGTTTCCGAGGGTATACACTGAAGCTTTCTTT
j_gene: TRBJ1-2; d_gene: .; v_gene: TRBV7-9; abundance: .; CDR3aa: CASSPYLDAYYGYTF; CDR3nt: TGTGCCAGCAGTCCTTACCTGGACGCTTACTATGGCTACACCTTC
j_gene: TRBJ1-5; d_gene: TRBD1; v_gene: TRBV2; abundance: .; CDR3aa: CASSEQGARQPQHF; CDR3nt: TGTGCCAGCAGTGAACAGGGGGCCAGACAGCCCCAGCATTTT
j_gene: TRBJ2-4; d_gene: TRBD2; v_gene: TRBV5-1; abundance: few; CDR3aa: CASSPTSGTSGNKNIQYF; CDR3nt: TGCGCCAGCAGCCCTACTTCAGGGACTAGCGGGAACAAAAACATTCAGTACTTC
j_gene: TRBJ2-7; d_gene: .; v_gene: TRBV6-2/TRBV6-3; abundance: .; CDR3aa: CASSYSPGGQGGTYEQYF; CDR3nt: TGTGCCAGCAGTTACTCACCTGGAGGGCAGGGGGGGACCTACGAGCAGTACTTC
j_gene: TRBJ1-2; d_gene: .; v_gene: TRBV12-3/TRBV12-4; abundance: once; CDR3aa: CASSFGVSRYTF; CDR3nt: TGTGCCAGCAGTTTCGGAGTATCCCGTTACACCTTC
j_gene: TRBJ2-1; d_gene: .; v_gene: TRBV27; abundance: .; CDR3aa: CASSSYRVASYNEQFF; CDR3nt: TGTGCCAGCAGTTCCTACAGGGTAGCCTCCTACAATGAGCAGTTCTTC
j_gene: TRBJ2-7; d_gene: .; v_gene: TRBV10-2; abundance: .; CDR3aa: CASSRRAGLYEQYF; CDR3nt: TGCGCCAGCAGTCGGAGGGCAGGCCTCTACGAGCAGTACTTC
j_gene: TRBJ2-3; d_gene: .; v_gene: TRBV27; abundance: .; CDR3aa: CASSPFPSTDTQYF; CDR3nt: TGTGCCAGCAGCCCTTTTCCAAGCACAGATACGCAGTATTTT
j_gene: TRBJ2-5; d_gene: .; v_gene: TRBV9; abundance: .; CDR3aa: CASSVGGGLETQYF; CDR3nt: TGTGCCAGCAGCGTAGGTGGGGGCTTAGAGACCCAGTACTTC
j_gene: TRBJ1-6; d_gene: .; v_gene: TRBV25-1; abundance: .; CDR3aa: CASSVQGSYNSPLHF; CDR3nt: TGTGCCAGCAGTGTTCAGGGCTCCTATAATTCACCCCTCCACTTT
j_gene: TRBJ2-7; d_gene: .; v_gene: TRBV7-2; abundance: .; CDR3aa: CASSLELTPYEQYF; CDR3nt: TGTGCCAGCAGCTTAGAGCTAACCCCCTACGAGCAGTACTTC
j_gene: TRBJ1-2; d_gene: .; v_gene: TRBV28; abundance: .; CDR3aa: CASRLVGRGSGYTF; CDR3nt: TGTGCCAGCCGATTGGTGGGGAGGGGAAGCGGCTACACCTTC
j_gene: TRBJ1-2; d_gene: .; v_gene: TRBV27; abundance: .; CDR3aa: CASSSFHSDESPYGYTF; CDR3nt: TGTGCCAGCAGTTCCTTCCACTCAGACGAATCGCCGTATGGCTACACCTTC
j_gene: TRBJ2-3; d_gene: TRBD1; v_gene: TRBV28; abundance: .; CDR3aa: CASSPPRTGIGDTQYF; CDR3nt: TGTGCCAGCAGTCCCCCCCGGACAGGTATTGGGGATACGCAGTATTTT
j_gene: TRBJ2-3; d_gene: .; v_gene: TRBV28; abundance: .; CDR3aa: CASSPRRRQDTQYF; CDR3nt: TGTGCCAGCAGCCCCCGGCGGAGACAGGATACGCAGTATTTT
j_gene: TRBJ1-5; d_gene: .; v_gene: TRBV30; abundance: .; CDR3aa: CAWSVQGDQPQHF; CDR3nt: TGTGCCTGGAGTGTACAAGGCGATCAGCCCCAGCATTTT
j_gene: TRBJ1-5; d_gene: .; v_gene: TRBV5-1; abundance: .; CDR3aa: CASSLGGTFQEAQHF; CDR3nt: TGCGCCAGCAGCTTGGGAGGGACATTCCAAGAAGCCCAGCATTTT
j_gene: TRBJ2-3; d_gene: .; v_gene: TRBV9; abundance: .; CDR3aa: CASSFSTDTQYF; CDR3nt: TGTGCCAGCAGTTTTTCAACAGATACGCAGTATTTT
j_gene: TRBJ2-7; d_gene: TRBD2; v_gene: TRBV15; abundance: .; CDR3aa: CATSRDSSGSYEQYF; CDR3nt: TGTGCCACCAGCAGAGATAGTAGCGGGAGTTACGAGCAGTACTTC
j_gene: TRBJ1-1; d_gene: .; v_gene: TRBV18; abundance: .; CDR3aa: CASSSPPTIREAVDTEAFF; CDR3nt: TGTGCCAGCTCATCCCCCCCAACTATCAGGGAAGCGGTAGACACTGAAGCTTTCTTT
j_gene: TRBJ2-1; d_gene: .; v_gene: TRBV27; abundance: .; CDR3aa: CASGITYNEQFF; CDR3nt: TGTGCCAGCGGGATAACCTACAATGAGCAGTTCTTC
j_gene: TRBJ1-3; d_gene: .; v_gene: TRBV3-1/TRBV3-2; abundance: .; CDR3aa: CASSDQGIGNTIYF; CDR3nt: TGTGCCAGCAGCGACCAGGGGATTGGAAACACCATATATTTT
j_gene: TRBJ1-1; d_gene: .; v_gene: TRBV30; abundance: .; CDR3aa: CAWRYNAAAFF; CDR3nt: TGTGCCTGGAGATACAACGCGGCGGCTTTCTTT
j_gene: TRBJ1-1; d_gene: .; v_gene: TRBV20-1; abundance: once; CDR3aa: CAQRENTEAFF; CDR3nt: TGCGCACAACGGGAGAACACTGAAGCTTTCTTT
j_gene: TRBJ2-7; d_gene: .; v_gene: TRBV10-3; abundance: .; CDR3aa: CAISPGTLLEQYF; CDR3nt: TGTGCCATCAGTCCCGGGACCCTCCTCGAGCAGTACTTC
j_gene: TRBJ1-5; d_gene: .; v_gene: TRBV2; abundance: .; CDR3aa: CASSEAGPINPSNQPQHF; CDR3nt: TGTGCCAGCAGTGAGGCCGGGCCGATAAACCCGAGCAATCAGCCCCAGCATTTT
j_gene: TRBJ2-5; d_gene: .; v_gene: TRBV12-3/TRBV12-4; abundance: .; CDR3aa: CASSLASGETQYF; CDR3nt: TGTGCCAGCAGTTTAGCGTCAGGGGAGACCCAGTACTTC
j_gene: TRBJ2-1; d_gene: TRBD2; v_gene: TRBV3-1/TRBV3-2; abundance: .; CDR3aa: CASSHRTSGYNEQFF; CDR3nt: TGTGCCAGCAGCCATAGGACTAGCGGCTACAATGAGCAGTTCTTC
j_gene: TRBJ1-1; d_gene: .; v_gene: TRBV10-3; abundance: .; CDR3aa: CAREGGGTRRMNTEAFF; CDR3nt: TGTGCCAGAGAGGGTGGCGGGACTAGGAGGATGAACACTGAAGCTTTCTTT
j_gene: TRBJ1-6; d_gene: .; v_gene: TRBV30; abundance: .; CDR3aa: CAWSVVSSPLHF; CDR3nt: TGTGCCTGGAGTGTTGTTTCTTCACCCCTCCACTTT
j_gene: TRBJ1-5; d_gene: .; v_gene: TRBV28; abundance: .; CDR3aa: CASSLTAGSYSNQPQHF; CDR3nt: TGTGCCAGCAGTTTAACCGCAGGATCATATAGCAATCAGCCCCAGCATTTT
j_gene: TRBJ1-5; d_gene: TRBD1; v_gene: TRBV27; abundance: once; CDR3aa: CASSLGQGQPQHF; CDR3nt: TGTGCCAGCAGTTTGGGACAGGGTCAGCCCCAGCATTTT
j_gene: TRBJ1-5; d_gene: .; v_gene: TRBV2; abundance: .; CDR3aa: CATGGLSNQPQHF; CDR3nt: TGTGCCACGGGGGGACTAAGCAATCAGCCCCAGCATTTT